Listed below are T cell receptor beta chains from one sample, sequenced in a study of cytomegalovirus exposure and HLA in healthy donors. Method: immunoSEQ multiplex PCR; TCRdb's copy keeps in-frame clones and lacks some. The profile shows under 200,000 clones, roughly nine tenths of them singletons. The sequencing input was PBMCs. These receptors came from a woman younger than 45 in good health and CMV-seronegative. CDR3s leave out the opening cysteine and the closing phenylalanine or tryptophan. Clone size appears in some rows only: once, few, many, or a class for an expanded clone.

NA	TRBJ2-5	TRBV6-6	10	ASSAGSETQY
NA	TRBJ2-3	TRBV4-1	14	ASSQPSGGRTDTQY
NA	TRBJ1-1	TRBV10-3	10	AVGGVNTEAF
NA	TRBJ1-2	TRBV7-8	12	ASSLSLGSYGYT
NA	TRBJ1-5	TRBV29-1	10	SVRGRRQPQH
NA	TRBJ2-7	TRBV5-1	12	ASSWASGIGEQY
NA	TRBJ2-7	TRBV28	9	ASSDIYEQY
NA	TRBJ2-1	TRBV6-6	11	ASTQSFPNEQF
NA	TRBJ2-4	TRBV5-1	14	ASSSPGELAKNIQY
once	TRBJ1-2	TRBV4-1	12	ASSLAGGRDGYT
NA	TRBJ2-2	TRBV7-9	13	ASSLESTPTGELF
few	TRBJ1-4	TRBV4-1	15	ASSQQGVSATNEKLF
NA	TRBJ1-1	TRBV30	11	ASRRSMNTEAF
NA	TRBJ2-7	TRBV11-3	11	ASSLVWGPEQY
NA	TRBJ2-7	TRBV6-5	12	ASSYGTHPYEQY
once	TRBJ2-1	TRBV9	12	ASSASGEDNEQF
NA	TRBJ2-3	TRBV5-6	14	ASRYSGIPYTDTQY
NA	TRBJ2-2	TRBV29-1	11	SVDEGNTGELF
few	TRBJ2-7	TRBV7-9	10	ASGTGPNEQY
NA	TRBJ1-2	TRBV5-1	11	APRGKGNYGYT
NA	TRBJ1-2	TRBV2	13	ASRPDRTSNYGYT
NA	TRBJ1-2	TRBV4-2	13	ASSPTRGPQNGYT
NA	TRBJ2-1	TRBV27	14	ASSFSVGDHYNEQF
NA	TRBJ1-2	TRBV19	13	ASSYRDRVHYGYT
NA	TRBJ2-1	TRBV6-5	12	ASSYSFSNNEQF
once	TRBJ1-1	TRBV7-2	12	ASSPQAGVTEAF
NA	TRBJ2-3	TRBV19	11	ASSIQGTDTQY
NA	TRBJ2-3	TRBV27	14	ASSLSGLAGTDTQY
NA	TRBJ1-6	TRBV7-2	13	ASSLRASYNSPLH
NA	TRBJ1-4	TRBV5-4	16	ASSPAGTDPSTNEKLF
NA	TRBJ2-7	TRBV4-3	17	ASSQAHVPSLVASYEQY